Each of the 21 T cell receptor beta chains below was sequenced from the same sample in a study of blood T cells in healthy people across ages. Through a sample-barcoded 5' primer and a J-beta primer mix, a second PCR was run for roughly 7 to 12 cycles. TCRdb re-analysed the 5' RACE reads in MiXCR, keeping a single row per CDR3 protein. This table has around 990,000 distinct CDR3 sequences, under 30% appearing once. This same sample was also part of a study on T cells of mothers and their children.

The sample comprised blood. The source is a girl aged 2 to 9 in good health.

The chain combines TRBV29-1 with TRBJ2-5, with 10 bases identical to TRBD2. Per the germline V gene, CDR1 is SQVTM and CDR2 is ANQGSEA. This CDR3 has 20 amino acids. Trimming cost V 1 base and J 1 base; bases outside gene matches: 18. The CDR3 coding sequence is TGCAGCGTTGAAGCCGGGACCCAAGAGGCTAGCGGGAGTTCCCAAGAGACCCAGTACTTC. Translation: CSVEAGTQEASGSSQETQYF.

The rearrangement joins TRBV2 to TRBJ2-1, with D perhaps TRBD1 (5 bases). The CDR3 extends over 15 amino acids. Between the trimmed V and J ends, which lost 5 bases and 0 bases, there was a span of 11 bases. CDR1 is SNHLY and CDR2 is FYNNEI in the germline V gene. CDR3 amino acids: CASSLEQDSYNEQFF. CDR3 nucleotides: TGTGCCAGCAGTCTTGAACAGGACTCCTACAATGAGCAGTTCTTC.

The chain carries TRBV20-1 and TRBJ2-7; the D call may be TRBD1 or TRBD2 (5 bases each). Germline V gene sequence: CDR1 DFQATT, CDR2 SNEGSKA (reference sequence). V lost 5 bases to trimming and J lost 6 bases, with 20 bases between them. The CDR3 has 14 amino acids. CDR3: CSAPTGTGRREQYF. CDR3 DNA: TGCAGTGCTCCGACCGGGACGGGCCGGCGCGAGCAGTACTTC.

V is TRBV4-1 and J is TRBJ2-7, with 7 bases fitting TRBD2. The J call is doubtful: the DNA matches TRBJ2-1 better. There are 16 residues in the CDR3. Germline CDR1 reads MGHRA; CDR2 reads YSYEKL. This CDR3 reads CASSQRKLSGGNEQFF. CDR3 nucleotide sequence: TGCGCCAGCAGCCAGAGAAAGCTTTCGGGAGGCAATGAGCAGTTCTTC.

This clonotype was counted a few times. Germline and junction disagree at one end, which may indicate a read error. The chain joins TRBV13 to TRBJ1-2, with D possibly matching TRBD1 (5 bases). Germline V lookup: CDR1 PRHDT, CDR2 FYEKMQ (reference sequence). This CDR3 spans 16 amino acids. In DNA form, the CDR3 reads TGTGCCAGCAGCCTAGGGTCCCCAGGGCAATCAGATGGCTACACCTTC. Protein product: CASSLGSPGQSDGYTF.

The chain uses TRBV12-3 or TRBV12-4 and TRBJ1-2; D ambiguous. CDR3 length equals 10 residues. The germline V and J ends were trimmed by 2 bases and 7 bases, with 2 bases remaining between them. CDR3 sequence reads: CASSLSGYTF. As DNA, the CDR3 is TGTGCCAGCAGTTTAAGTGGCTACACCTTC.

In nucleotides, the CDR3 is TGTGCCAGCAGCTTAGAGGCCAGGGGGCGGCCCAGCGAGCAGTACTTC. Translation gives CASSLEARGRPSEQYF. This chain connects TRBV7-3 to TRBJ2-5; 8 positions agree with TRBD1. The better agreement between TRBJ2-7 and the DNA end casts doubt on the J call. Germline-derived CDR1 and CDR2 are SGHTA and FQGTGA. This CDR3 has 16 residues.

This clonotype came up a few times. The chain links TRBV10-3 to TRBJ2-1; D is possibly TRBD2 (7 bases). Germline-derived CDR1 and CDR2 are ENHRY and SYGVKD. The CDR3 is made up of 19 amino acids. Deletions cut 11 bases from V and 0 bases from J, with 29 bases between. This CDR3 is CAVMGGTTTHRSSYNEQFF. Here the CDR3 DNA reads TGTGCCGTCATGGGGGGGACAACAACCCACCGGAGCTCCTACAATGAGCAGTTCTTC.

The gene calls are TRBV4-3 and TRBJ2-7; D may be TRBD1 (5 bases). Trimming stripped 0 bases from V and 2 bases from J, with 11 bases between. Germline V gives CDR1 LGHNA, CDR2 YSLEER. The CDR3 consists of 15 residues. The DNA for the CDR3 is TGCGCCAGCAGCCAAGATCAGGACACTGCCTACGAGCAGTACTTC. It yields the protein CASSQDQDTAYEQYF.

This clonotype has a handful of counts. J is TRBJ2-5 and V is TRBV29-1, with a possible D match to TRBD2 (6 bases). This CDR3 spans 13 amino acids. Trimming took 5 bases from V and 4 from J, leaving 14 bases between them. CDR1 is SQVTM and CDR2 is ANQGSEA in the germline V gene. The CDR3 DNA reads TGCAGCGTTTCGGGGGTCTGGGGAGAGACCCAGTACTTC. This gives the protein CSVSGVWGETQYF.

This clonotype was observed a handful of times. In nucleotides, the CDR3 is TGTGCCATCAGTGAGTCTGGGGGCTACGAGCAGTACTTC. Translating gives CAISESGGYEQYF. The chain couples TRBV10-3 to TRBJ2-7, with D tentatively TRBD1 or TRBD2 (5 bases each). CDR3 length equals 13 residues. Germline loops: CDR1 ENHRY, CDR2 SYGVKD. V was pared by 0 bases and J by 3 bases, with 6 bases between.

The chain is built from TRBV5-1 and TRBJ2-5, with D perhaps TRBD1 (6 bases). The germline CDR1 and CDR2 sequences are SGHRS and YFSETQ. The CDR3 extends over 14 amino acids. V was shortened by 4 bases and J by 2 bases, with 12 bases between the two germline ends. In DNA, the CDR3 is TGCGCCAGCAGCATCGGGACACAGCAAGAGACCCAGTACTTC. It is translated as CASSIGTQQETQYF.

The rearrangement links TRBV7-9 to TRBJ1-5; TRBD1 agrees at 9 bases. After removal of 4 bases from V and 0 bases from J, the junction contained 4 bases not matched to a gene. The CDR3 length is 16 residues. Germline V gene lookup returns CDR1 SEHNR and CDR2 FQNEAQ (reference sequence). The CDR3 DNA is TGTGCCAGCAGCTCAGGGACAGGGTATAGCAATCAGCCCCAGCATTTT. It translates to CASSSGTGYSNQPQHF.

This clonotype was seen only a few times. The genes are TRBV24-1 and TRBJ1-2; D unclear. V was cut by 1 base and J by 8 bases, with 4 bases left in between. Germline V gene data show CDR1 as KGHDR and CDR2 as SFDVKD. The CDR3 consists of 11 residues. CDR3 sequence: CATSDFAGYTF. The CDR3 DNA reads TGTGCCACCAGTGATTTTGCCGGCTACACCTTC.

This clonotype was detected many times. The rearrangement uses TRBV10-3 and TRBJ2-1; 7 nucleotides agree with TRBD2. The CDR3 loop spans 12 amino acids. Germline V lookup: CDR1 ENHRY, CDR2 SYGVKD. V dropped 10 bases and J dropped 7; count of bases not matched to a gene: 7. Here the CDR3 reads CATGDYGNEQFF. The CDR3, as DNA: TGTGCCACGGGGGACTACGGAAATGAGCAGTTCTTC.

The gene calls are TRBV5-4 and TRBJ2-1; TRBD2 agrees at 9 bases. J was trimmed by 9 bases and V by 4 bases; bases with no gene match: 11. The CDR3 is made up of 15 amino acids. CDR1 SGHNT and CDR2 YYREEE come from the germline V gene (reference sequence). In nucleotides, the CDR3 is TGTGCCAGCAGCCTGAAGCGGGGGGAAACGCGTGAGCAGTTCTTC. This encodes CASSLKRGETREQFF.

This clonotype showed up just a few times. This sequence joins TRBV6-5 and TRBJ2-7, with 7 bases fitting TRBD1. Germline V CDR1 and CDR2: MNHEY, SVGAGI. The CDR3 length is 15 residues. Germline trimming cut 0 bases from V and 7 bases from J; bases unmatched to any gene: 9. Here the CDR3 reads CASSYSYRGGKEQYF. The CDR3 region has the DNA TGTGCCAGCAGTTACTCGTACAGGGGTGGGAAGGAGCAGTACTTC.

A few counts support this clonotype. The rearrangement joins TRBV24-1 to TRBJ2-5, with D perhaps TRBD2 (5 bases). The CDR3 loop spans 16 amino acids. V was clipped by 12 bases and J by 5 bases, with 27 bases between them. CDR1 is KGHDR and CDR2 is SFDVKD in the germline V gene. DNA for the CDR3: TGTGCCGCCGCCGCTTTAACTGGACCAAGAGGGGAGACCCAGTACTTC. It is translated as CAAAALTGPRGETQYF.

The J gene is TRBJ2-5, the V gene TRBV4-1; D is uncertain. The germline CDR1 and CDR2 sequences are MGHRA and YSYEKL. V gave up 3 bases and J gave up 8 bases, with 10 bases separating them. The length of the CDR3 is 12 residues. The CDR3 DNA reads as TGCGCCAGCAGCCATCTGGTGGGAACCCAGTACTTC. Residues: CASSHLVGTQYF.

In DNA form, the CDR3 reads TGTGCCAGCAGTTACGCGGACAGGGCTGAAAAACTGTTTTTT. Protein: CASSYADRAEKLFF. The chain has TRBV6-6 and TRBJ1-4, with 8 bases aligning to TRBD1. This CDR3 spans 14 amino acids. Germline CDR1 MNHNY, CDR2 SVGAGI (reference sequence). After removal of 2 bases from V and 7 bases from J, the junction contained 3 bases not matched to a gene.

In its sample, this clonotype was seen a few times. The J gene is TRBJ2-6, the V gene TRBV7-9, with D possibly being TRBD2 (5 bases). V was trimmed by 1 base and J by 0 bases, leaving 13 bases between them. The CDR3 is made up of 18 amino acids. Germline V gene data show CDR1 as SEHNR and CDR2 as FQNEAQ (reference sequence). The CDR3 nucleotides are TGTGCCAGCAGCTTAGGTGGCGGGTACTTCTCTGGGGCCAACGTCCTGACTTTC. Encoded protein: CASSLGGGYFSGANVLTF.